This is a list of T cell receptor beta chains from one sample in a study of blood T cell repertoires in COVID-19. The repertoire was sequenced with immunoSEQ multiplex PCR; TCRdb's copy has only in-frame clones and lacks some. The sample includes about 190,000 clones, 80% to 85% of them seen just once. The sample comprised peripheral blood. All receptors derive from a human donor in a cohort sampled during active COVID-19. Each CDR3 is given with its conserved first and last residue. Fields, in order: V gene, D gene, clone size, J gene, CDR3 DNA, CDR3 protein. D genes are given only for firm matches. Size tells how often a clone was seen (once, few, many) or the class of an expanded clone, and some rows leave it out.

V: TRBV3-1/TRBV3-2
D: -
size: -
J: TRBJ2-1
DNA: TGTGCCAGCAGCCAGAACCCTAGCAGCAATGAGCAGTTCTTC
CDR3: CASSQNPSSNEQFF

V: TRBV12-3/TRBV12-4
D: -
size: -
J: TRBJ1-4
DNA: TGTGCCAGCAGTCCAGGGATCCATGAAAAACTGTTTTTT
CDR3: CASSPGIHEKLFF

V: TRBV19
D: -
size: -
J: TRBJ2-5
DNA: TGTGCCAGTAGTATATCCCCGGGGACCCAGTACTTC
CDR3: CASSISPGTQYF

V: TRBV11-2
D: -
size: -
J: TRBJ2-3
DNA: TGTGCCAGCAGCTTAGATTCGTTTCCAGATACGCAGTATTTT
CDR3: CASSLDSFPDTQYF

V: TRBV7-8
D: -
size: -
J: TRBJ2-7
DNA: TGTGCCAGCAGCTTGGCCGGGACACGGGCCTACGAGCAGTACTTC
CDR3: CASSLAGTRAYEQYF

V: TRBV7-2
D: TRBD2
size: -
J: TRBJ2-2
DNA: TGTGCCAGCAGCTTAGACTCTAGCGGGAGTTTTAAGCTGTTTTTT
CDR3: CASSLDSSGSFKLFF

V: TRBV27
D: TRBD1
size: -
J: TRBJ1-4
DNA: TGTGCCAGCAGTTTATGGGGACAGGGGGGTGAAAAACTGTTTTTT
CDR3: CASSLWGQGGEKLFF

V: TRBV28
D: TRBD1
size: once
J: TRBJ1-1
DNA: TGTGCCAGCAACAGACAGGGGGTGAACACTGAAGCTTTCTTT
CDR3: CASNRQGVNTEAFF

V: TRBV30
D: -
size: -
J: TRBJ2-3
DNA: TGTGCCTGGAGTCGAGACCTCTCGGGGGCAGATACGCAGTATTTT
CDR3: CAWSRDLSGADTQYF

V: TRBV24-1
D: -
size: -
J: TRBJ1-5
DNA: TGTGCCACCAGTGATTTTAGGGGACAGCCCCAGCATTTT
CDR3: CATSDFRGQPQHF

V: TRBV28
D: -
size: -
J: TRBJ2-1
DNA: TGTGCCAGCAGTTTACCTCACGCGCGTGAGCAGTTCTTC
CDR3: CASSLPHAREQFF

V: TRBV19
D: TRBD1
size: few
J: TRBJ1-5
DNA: TGTGCCAGTAGTCCAGCAGGAAACAGGGGCCTTCATCAGCCCCAGCATTTT
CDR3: CASSPAGNRGLHQPQHF

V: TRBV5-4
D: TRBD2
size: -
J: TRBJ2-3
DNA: TGTGCCAGCAGCTTGGCAGCGGGGCGCACAGATACGCAGTATTTT
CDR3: CASSLAAGRTDTQYF

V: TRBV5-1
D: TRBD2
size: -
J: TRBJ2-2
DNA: TGCGCCAGCACAGAACTAGCGGGGAAGAACACCGGGGAGCTGTTTTTT
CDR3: CASTELAGKNTGELFF

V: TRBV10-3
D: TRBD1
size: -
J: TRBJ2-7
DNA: TGTGCCATCAGGGATTCCACAGGGGGCCCCTACGAGCAGTACTTC
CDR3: CAIRDSTGGPYEQYF

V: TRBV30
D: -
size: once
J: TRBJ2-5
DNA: TGTGCCTGGAGTCGACCCTCGGTCGGGGGAACGGAGACCCAGTACTTC
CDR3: CAWSRPSVGGTETQYF

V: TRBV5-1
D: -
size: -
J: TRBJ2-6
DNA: TGCGCCAGCAGCATTTCCCCAGGGGCCACTGGGGCCAACGTCCTGACTTTC
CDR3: CASSISPGATGANVLTF

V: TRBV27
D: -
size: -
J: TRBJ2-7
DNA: TGTGCCCCAACCGCTCTAGACGCCTACGAGCAGTACTTC
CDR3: CAPTALDAYEQYF

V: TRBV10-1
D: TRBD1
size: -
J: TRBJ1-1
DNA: TGCGCCAGCAGCCGCGGACAGGGTTTCACTGAAGCTTTCTTT
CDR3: CASSRGQGFTEAFF

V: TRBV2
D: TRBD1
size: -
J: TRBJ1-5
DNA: TGTGCCAGCGACAGGGCGGGCCAGCCCCAGCATTTT
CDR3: CASDRAGQPQHF

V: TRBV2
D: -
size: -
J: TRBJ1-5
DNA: TGTGCCAGCAGTGAACCGGGGAGGCCCCAGCATTTT
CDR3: CASSEPGRPQHF

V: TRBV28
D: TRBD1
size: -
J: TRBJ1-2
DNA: TGTGCCAGCAGTACAGGGGATGCTAATGGCTACACCTTC
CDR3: CASSTGDANGYTF

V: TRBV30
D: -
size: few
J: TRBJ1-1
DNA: TGTGCCTGGAGTTTGCGGGCTAGGTCTGAAGCTTTCTTT
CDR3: CAWSLRARSEAFF

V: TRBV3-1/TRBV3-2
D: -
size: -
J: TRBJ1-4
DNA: TGTGCCAGCAGCCATCTCGGGGTTGAAAAACTGTTTTTT
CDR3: CASSHLGVEKLFF

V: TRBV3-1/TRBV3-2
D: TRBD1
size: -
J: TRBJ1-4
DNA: TGTGCCAGCAGCGCCCGGGACAGAGATGAAAAACTGTTTTTT
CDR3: CASSARDRDEKLFF

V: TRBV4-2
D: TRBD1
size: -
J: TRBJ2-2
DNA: TGTGCCAGCAGCGAGAATACAGGGGCCGCTCTTCACACCGGGGAGCTGTTTTTT
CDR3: CASSENTGAALHTGELFF

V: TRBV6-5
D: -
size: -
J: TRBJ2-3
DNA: TGTGCCAGCAGTTACGGGGGCTCTACGCAGTATTTT
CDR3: CASSYGGSTQYF

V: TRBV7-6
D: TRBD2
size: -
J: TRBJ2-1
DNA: TGTGCCAGCAGCTTAGGAGGCGGGGGGAATGAGCAGTTCTTC
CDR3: CASSLGGGGNEQFF

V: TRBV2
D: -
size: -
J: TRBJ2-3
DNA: TGTGCCAGCAGTGTGGGCCTGAGCACAGATACGCAGTATTTT
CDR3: CASSVGLSTDTQYF

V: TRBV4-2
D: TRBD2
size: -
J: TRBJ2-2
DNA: TGTGCCAGCAGCCAAGATTACGGGAGGGCAAGGACCGGGGAGCTGTTTTTT
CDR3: CASSQDYGRARTGELFF

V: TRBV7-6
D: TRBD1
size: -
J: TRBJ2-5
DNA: TGTGCCAGCAGCTGGGGACAGGGGGCGGCGGGGGAGACCCAGTACTTC
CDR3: CASSWGQGAAGETQYF

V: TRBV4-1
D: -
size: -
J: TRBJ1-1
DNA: TGCGCCAGCAGCCAAGGGGGCGGTTCGTGGGGGCCTGAGGGGGCTTTCTTT
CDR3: CASSQGGGSWGPEGAFF

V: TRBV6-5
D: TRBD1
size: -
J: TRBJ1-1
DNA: TGTGCCAGCAGTCCCCCGGACAGGGGATGGTCCGAAGCTTTCTTT
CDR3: CASSPPDRGWSEAFF

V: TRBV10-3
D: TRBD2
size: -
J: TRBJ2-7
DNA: TGTGCCATCAGTGACCCACTCCTAGCGGGAGGGCCGTGGGGAGAGCAGTACTTC
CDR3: CAISDPLLAGGPWGEQYF

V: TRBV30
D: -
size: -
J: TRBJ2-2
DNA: TGTGCCTGGAGTGGCCTCTTTTGGCCCGGGGAGCTGTTTTTT
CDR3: CAWSGLFWPGELFF

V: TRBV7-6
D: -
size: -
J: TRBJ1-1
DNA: TGTGCCAGCAGCTTAGACAGGACGAACACTGAAGCTTTCTTT
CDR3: CASSLDRTNTEAFF

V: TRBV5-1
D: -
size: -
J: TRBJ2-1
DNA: TGCGCCAGCTTCTGGGACAACAAATACAATGAGCAGTTCTTC
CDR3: CASFWDNKYNEQFF

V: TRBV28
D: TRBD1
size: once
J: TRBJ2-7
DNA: TGTGCCAGCAGTCCCCTTGGACAGGGGATTTGGTCCTACGAGCAGTACTTC
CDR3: CASSPLGQGIWSYEQYF

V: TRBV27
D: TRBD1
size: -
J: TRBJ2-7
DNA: TGTGCCAGCAGTTTATTTTCGGGGACAGCCTACGAGCAGTACTTC
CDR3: CASSLFSGTAYEQYF

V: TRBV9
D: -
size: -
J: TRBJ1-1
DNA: TGTGCCAGCAGCAAAGAACAGGGCTTGAACACTGAAGCTTTCTTT
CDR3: CASSKEQGLNTEAFF

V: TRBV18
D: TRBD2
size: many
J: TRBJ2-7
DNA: TGTGCCAGCTCCCGGGGGAGGGACGAGCAGTACTTC
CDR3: CASSRGRDEQYF

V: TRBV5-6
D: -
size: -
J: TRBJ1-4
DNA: TGTGCCAGCAGCTTGCAGGGGTGGACTAATGAAAAACTGTTTTTT
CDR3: CASSLQGWTNEKLFF

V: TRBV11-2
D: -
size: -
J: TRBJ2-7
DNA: TGTGCCAGCAGCTTTAATCGGGAATCCGAGCAGTACTTC
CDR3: CASSFNRESEQYF

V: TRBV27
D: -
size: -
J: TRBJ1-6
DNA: TGTGCCAGCAGCGGGAGAGGTGGTTCACCCCTCCACTTT
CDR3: CASSGRGGSPLHF